In this sample, the clone carrying this TCR beta chain turned up many times. Its antigen is unidentified. Using RNA transcripts as the source, TCR beta CDR3 regions were amplified. The primer set for the first-round RT-PCR of the TCR CDR3 was HTBI. TCRdb redid the calling of the multiplex PCR reads with MiXCR, one entry per CDR3 protein. The sample lists some 560,000 distinct CDR3 sequences, 12% to 15% occurring once. Germline V gives CDR1 MNHEY, CDR2 SVGAGI. Trimming removed 0 bases at V and 2 bases at J, with 8 bases between. The CDR3 runs 14 residues. The source of the sample is a study of T cells in Graves' hyperthyroidism and ophthalmopathy. Study details: At initial diagnosis, before any treatment had begun, peripheral blood was obtained.

The diagnoses drew upon clinical symptoms, serum thyroxine and TRAb, thyroid ultrasound and orbital computed tomography. Overall study findings and caveats: Ophthalmopathy prediction by the model preceded onset by a median about 6.5 months. Blood samples included most of the expanded thyroid clonotypes exceeding 0.001.

The TCR comes from a woman in her thirties or forties with Graves' hyperthyroidism. The chain combines TRBV6-5 with TRBJ2-7; D remains unclear. The specimen sequenced was blood. The CDR3 region is CASSYSGPAYEQYF. DNA of the CDR3: TGTGCCAGCAGTTACTCTGGGCCGGCCTACGAGCAGTACTTC.